The 20 T cell receptor beta chains reported below all come from one sample, sequenced in a study of identical twins. MiXCR was run by TCRdb on the 5' RACE reads, yielding one entry per CDR3 protein. The table has around 960,000 distinct CDR3 sequences, 9% to 15% seen once. These sequences were also reported in another study, on yellow fever vaccine responses in identical twins.

The sample consisted of PBMCs. These receptors all come from a young woman in good health.

This sequence joins TRBV5-6 and TRBJ2-5, with TRBD2 matching 16 bases. The germline gives CDR1 SGHDT, CDR2 YYEEEE. Germline trimming cut 2 bases from V and 5 bases from J; bases unmatched to any gene: 15. The CDR3 runs to 20 residues. The CDR3 DNA reads as TGTGCCAGCAGCTTTCGGCCGGGACTAGCGGGAGGGCCGTTGGTGGAGACCCAGTACTTC. Amino acids: CASSFRPGLAGGPLVETQYF. Looking up the rest from reference TRBV5-6 and TRBJ2-5 gives the full variable domain: DAGVTQSPTHLIKTRGQQVTLRCSPKSGHDTVSWYQQALGQGPQFIFQYYEEEERQRGNFPDRFSGHQFPNYSSELNVNALLLGDSALYLCASSFRPGLAGGPLVETQYFGPGTRLLVL.

This clonotype was observed at least ten times. V is TRBV24-1 and J is TRBJ2-2, with 9 bases identical to TRBD2. Germline V gives CDR1 KGHDR, CDR2 SFDVKD. V shed 4 bases and J 1 base; nucleotides not matched to a gene: 6. This CDR3 has 17 residues. The CDR3 region is CATSDRLAGENTGELFF. The CDR3 bases are TGTGCCACCAGTGACCGATTAGCGGGAGAGAACACCGGGGAGCTGTTTTTT.

The chain joins TRBV4-1 to TRBJ2-7; 12 nucleotides line up with TRBD1. The CDR3 is 14 amino acids. Per germline, CDR1 MGHRA and CDR2 YSYEKL. Unmatched junction bases numbered 3, after V lost 5 bases and J lost 4 bases. CDR3 region: CASSRDRGQYEQYF. For the CDR3, the DNA is TGCGCCAGCAGCAGGGACAGGGGGCAGTACGAGCAGTACTTC.

The J gene is TRBJ2-6, the V gene TRBV5-1, with D unclear. The CDR3 spans 17 residues. Deletions cut 0 bases from V and 0 bases from J, with 10 bases between. CDR1 is SGHRS and CDR2 is YFSETQ in the germline V gene. This CDR3 is CASSLVVENSGANVLTF. The DNA for the CDR3 is TGCGCCAGCAGCTTGGTTGTGGAAAACTCTGGGGCCAACGTCCTGACTTTC.

This clonotype was counted once. This rearrangement joins TRBV3-1 to TRBJ2-1; TRBD2 matches at 10 bases. The CDR3 has 17 amino acids. CDR1 and CDR2 from the germline V gene are LGHDT and YNNKEL (reference sequence). The V segment lost 4 bases and the J segment 3 bases; nucleotides outside the gene matches: 9. In DNA form, the CDR3 reads TGTGCCAGCAGCCGACCCCTTACTAGCGGGAACTACAATGAGCAGTTCTTC. Its protein product is CASSRPLTSGNYNEQFF.

This clonotype was observed a handful of times. V usage is TRBV20-1 and J usage is TRBJ2-7; 7 bases are shared with TRBD1. The germline CDR1 and CDR2 sequences are DFQATT and SNEGSKA (reference sequence). This CDR3 has 12 residues. Germline trimming cut 4 bases from V and 5 bases from J; bases unmatched to any gene: 5. This CDR3 reads CSAMDRPHEQYF. Written as DNA, the CDR3 is TGCAGTGCTATGGACAGGCCCCACGAGCAGTACTTC.

The chain links TRBV20-1 to TRBJ1-1; TRBD1 is a possible D gene (5 bases). The CDR3 is 13 amino acids. The V and J ends lost 3 bases and 2 bases respectively, with 10 bases between them. Germline assignment: CDR1 DFQATT and CDR2 SNEGSKA (reference sequence). The CDR3 reads CSASRASNTEAFF. Written as DNA, the CDR3 is TGCAGTGCTAGCAGGGCGTCTAACACTGAAGCTTTCTTT.

The V call is TRBV20-1, the J call TRBJ1-6; TRBD1 might be the D (6 bases). V lost 6 bases and J 8 bases, leaving 29 bases between the germline ends. Per germline, CDR1 DFQATT and CDR2 SNEGSKA (reference sequence). CDR3 size: 18 residues. Here the CDR3 reads CSARGGWTSDRSDSPLHF. The CDR3 DNA reads as TGCAGTGCCAGGGGTGGATGGACGTCGGATCGCTCGGATTCACCCCTCCACTTT.

The V call is TRBV11-2, the J call TRBJ2-5; the D is unclear. Trimming took off 2 bases at V and 0 bases at J, with 7 bases between the two ends. Germline CDR1 SGHAT, CDR2 FQNNGV. The CDR3 extends over 14 amino acids. The CDR3 is CASSLNGNQETQYF. The CDR3 DNA sequence: TGTGCCAGCAGCTTAAATGGCAACCAAGAGACCCAGTACTTC. The full variable domain, in which reference TRBV11-2 and TRBJ2-5 provide the parts outside the CDR3, is EAGVAQSPRYKIIEKRQSVAFWCNPISGHATLYWYQQILGQGPKLLIQFQNNGVVDDSQLPKDRFSAERLKGVDSTLKIQPAKLEDSAVYLCASSLNGNQETQYFGPGTRLLVL.

This clonotype occurred many times. The chain is built from TRBV18 and TRBJ2-3; a weak D match, TRBD2 (6 bases). CDR3 length equals 16 residues. The germline V gene has CDR1 KGHSH and CDR2 LQKENI. V gave up 8 bases and J gave up 0 bases, with 18 bases separating them. The CDR3 loop reads CASSPPGLASTDTQYF. CDR3 in DNA: TGTGCCAGCAGTCCTCCGGGACTTGCTAGCACAGATACGCAGTATTTT.

The CDR3 sequence is CASSPTRDGYSPLHF. The CDR3 DNA sequence: TGTGCCAGCAGCCCTACCCGGGACGGCTATTCACCCCTCCACTTT. The chain has TRBV3-1 and TRBJ1-6, with D perhaps TRBD1 (5 bases). V lost 4 bases and J 8 bases, leaving 15 bases between the germline ends. Per germline, CDR1 LGHDT and CDR2 YNNKEL (reference sequence). CDR3 length equals 15 residues.

Of note for this clonotype: Germline and junction disagree at one end, which may indicate a read error. V gene TRBV7-2 combines with J gene TRBJ2-5, with D uncertain. The CDR3 covers 14 residues. Per the germline V gene, CDR1 is SGHTA and CDR2 is FQGNSA. CDR3 nucleotides: TGTGCCAGCAGCTGGCCCTCGGCCGTAGAGACCCACTACTTC. Amino acids: CASSWPSAVETHYF.

This clonotype has at least ten counts. J is TRBJ2-1 and V is TRBV12-3 or TRBV12-4; D uncertain. This CDR3 spans 12 amino acids. Trimming removed 6 bases at V and 4 bases at J, with 7 bases between. CDR3 in amino acids: CASRDGYNEQFF. Written as DNA, the CDR3 is TGTGCCAGCAGGGACGGATACAATGAGCAGTTCTTC.

J is TRBJ2-5 and V is TRBV29-1; D is possibly TRBD1 (6 bases). CDR1 is SQVTM and CDR2 is ANQGSEA in the germline V gene. The CDR3 is 14 amino acids. V was trimmed by 1 base and J by 0 bases, leaving 9 bases between them. In DNA, the CDR3 is TGCAGCGTTGAAGGGACAGCGTACCAAGAGACCCAGTACTTC. Encoded protein: CSVEGTAYQETQYF.

The chain recombines TRBV6-5 with TRBJ1-2, with TRBD1 matching over 8 bases. This CDR3 spans 15 amino acids. The J segment lost 2 bases and the V segment lost 4 bases, leaving 6 bases of the junction unmatched. Germline CDR1 reads MNHEY; CDR2 reads SVGAGI. This CDR3 reads CASSWGQVGNYGYTF. The CDR3 nucleotides read TGTGCCAGCAGTTGGGGACAGGTCGGGAACTATGGCTACACCTTC.

This clonotype came up many times. V usage is TRBV29-1 and J usage is TRBJ2-3; D is perhaps TRBD2 (6 bases). Per germline, CDR1 SQVTM and CDR2 ANQGSEA. This CDR3 comprises 16 residues. V lost 0 bases to trimming and J lost 0 bases, with 13 bases between them. The CDR3 protein is CSVEDRWRESTDTQYF. The CDR3, as DNA: TGCAGCGTTGAAGATCGTTGGAGGGAAAGCACAGATACGCAGTATTTT.

This clonotype was detected a few times. The chain couples TRBV5-5 to TRBJ2-1; 9 bases match TRBD1. CDR1 is SGHKS, CDR2 YYEKEE, per germline (reference sequence). V shed 2 bases, J shed 7 bases, and the junction held 10 bases outside the gene matches. The CDR3 is made up of 16 amino acids. The DNA of the CDR3 is TGTGCCAGCAGCTTCAATGGACAGGGGTTGACTAATGAGCAGTTCTTC. This encodes CASSFNGQGLTNEQFF.

This chain connects TRBV20-1 to TRBJ1-1; 7 positions match TRBD1. In germline, CDR1 is DFQATT, CDR2 SNEGSKA (reference sequence). V was clipped by 0 bases and J by 11 bases; unmatched bases: 6. The CDR3 is 12 residues long. The CDR3 DNA sequence: TGCAGTGCTAGAGATGAGGGGGCGCGTGCTTTCTTT. Its protein is CSARDEGARAFF.

This chain joins TRBV10-3 and TRBJ2-1; 14 bases are a match to TRBD2. The CDR3 is 15 amino acids. V gave up 8 bases and J gave up 13 bases; unmatched junction bases: 13. Germline V gives CDR1 ENHRY, CDR2 SYGVKD. This CDR3 is CAIGTGTSGSRFQFF. In nucleotides, the CDR3 is TGTGCCATCGGAACCGGGACTAGCGGGAGTCGATTTCAGTTCTTC.

This clonotype appeared many times. The chain has TRBV6-1 and TRBJ1-4; no clear D gene. Trimming removed 8 bases from V and 4 bases from J, with 14 bases in between. The length of the CDR3 is 14 residues. The germline CDR1 and CDR2 sequences are MNHNS and SASEGT. The CDR3 loop reads CASSLGFSNEKLFF. In nucleotides, the CDR3 is TGTGCCAGCTCCCTGGGATTTAGTAATGAAAAACTGTTTTTT.